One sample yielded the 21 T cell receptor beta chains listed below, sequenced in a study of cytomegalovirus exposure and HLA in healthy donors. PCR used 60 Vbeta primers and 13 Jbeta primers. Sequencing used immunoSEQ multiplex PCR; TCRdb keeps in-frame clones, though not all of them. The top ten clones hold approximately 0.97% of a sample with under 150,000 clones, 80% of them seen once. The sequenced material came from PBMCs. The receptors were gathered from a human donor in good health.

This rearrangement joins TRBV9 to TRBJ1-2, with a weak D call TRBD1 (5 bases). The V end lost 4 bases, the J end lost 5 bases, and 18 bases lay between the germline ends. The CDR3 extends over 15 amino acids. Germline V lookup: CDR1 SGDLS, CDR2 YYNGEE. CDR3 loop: CASSPTGGAVYGYTF. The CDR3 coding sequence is TGTGCCAGCAGCCCAACCGGCGGGGCTGTGTATGGCTACACCTTC. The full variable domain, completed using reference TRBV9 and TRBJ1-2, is DSGVTQTPKHLITATGQRVTLRCSPRSGDLSVYWYQQSLDQGLQFLIQYYNGEERAKGNILERFSAQQFPDLHSELNLSSLELGDSALYFCASSPTGGAVYGYTFGSGTRLTVV.

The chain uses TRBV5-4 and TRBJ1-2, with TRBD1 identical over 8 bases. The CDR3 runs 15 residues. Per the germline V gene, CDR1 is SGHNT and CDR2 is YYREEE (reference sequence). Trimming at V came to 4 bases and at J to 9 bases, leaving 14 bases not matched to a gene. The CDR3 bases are TGTGCCAGCAGCAGGGGACAGGAGATTTTCGGTAGCTACACCTTC. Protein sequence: CASSRGQEIFGSYTF.

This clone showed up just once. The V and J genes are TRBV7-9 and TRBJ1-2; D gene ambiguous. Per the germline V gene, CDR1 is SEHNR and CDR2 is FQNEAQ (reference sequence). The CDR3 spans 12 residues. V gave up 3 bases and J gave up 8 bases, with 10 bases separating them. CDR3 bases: TGTGCCAGCAGCTTTTGGGTCGGGGGCTACACCTTC. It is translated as CASSFWVGGYTF.

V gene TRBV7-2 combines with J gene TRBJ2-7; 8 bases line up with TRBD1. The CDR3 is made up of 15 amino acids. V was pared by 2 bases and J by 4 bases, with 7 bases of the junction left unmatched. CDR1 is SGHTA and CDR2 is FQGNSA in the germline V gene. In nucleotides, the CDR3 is TGTGCCAGCAGCTTAAGCCTGACAGGGGTATACGAGCAGTACTTC. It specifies CASSLSLTGVYEQYF.

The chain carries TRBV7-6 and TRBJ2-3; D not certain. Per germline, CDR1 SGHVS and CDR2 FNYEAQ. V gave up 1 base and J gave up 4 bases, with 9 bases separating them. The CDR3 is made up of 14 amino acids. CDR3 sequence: CASSLDSLADTQYF. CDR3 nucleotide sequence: TGTGCCAGCAGCTTAGACTCCCTCGCAGATACGCAGTATTTT.

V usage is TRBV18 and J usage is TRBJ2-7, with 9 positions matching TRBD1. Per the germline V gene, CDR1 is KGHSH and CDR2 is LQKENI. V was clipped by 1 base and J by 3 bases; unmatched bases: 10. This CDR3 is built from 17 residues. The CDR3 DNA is TGTGCCAGCTCACCACAAGCTACAGGGGGCGCAGGCTACGAGCAGTACTTC. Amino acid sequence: CASSPQATGGAGYEQYF.

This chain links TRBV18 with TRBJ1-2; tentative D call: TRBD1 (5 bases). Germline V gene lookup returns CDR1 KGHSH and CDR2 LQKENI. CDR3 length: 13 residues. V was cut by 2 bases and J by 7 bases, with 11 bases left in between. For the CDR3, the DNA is TGTGCCAGCTCACCAGGGGCCGGGAGTGGCTACACCTTC. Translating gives CASSPGAGSGYTF.

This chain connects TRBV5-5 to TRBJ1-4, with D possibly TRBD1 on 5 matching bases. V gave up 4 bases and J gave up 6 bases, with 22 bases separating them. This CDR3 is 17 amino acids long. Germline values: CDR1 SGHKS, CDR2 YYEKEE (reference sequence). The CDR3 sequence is CASSHGGGVQDYEKLFF. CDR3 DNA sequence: TGTGCCAGCAGCCACGGGGGGGGAGTACAGGACTATGAAAAACTGTTTTTT.

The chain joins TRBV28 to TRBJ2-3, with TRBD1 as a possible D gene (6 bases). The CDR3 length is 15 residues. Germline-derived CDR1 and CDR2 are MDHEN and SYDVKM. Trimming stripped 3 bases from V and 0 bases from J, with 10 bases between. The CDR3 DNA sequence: TGTGCCAGCAGTTTGGGGACAACAAGCACAGATACGCAGTATTTT. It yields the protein CASSLGTTSTDTQYF.

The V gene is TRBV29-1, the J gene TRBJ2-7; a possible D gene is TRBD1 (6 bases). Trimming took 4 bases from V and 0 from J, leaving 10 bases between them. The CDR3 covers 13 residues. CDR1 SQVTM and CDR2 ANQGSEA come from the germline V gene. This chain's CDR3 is CSVAGDFSYEQYF. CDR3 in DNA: TGCAGCGTTGCAGGGGATTTCTCCTACGAGCAGTACTTC.

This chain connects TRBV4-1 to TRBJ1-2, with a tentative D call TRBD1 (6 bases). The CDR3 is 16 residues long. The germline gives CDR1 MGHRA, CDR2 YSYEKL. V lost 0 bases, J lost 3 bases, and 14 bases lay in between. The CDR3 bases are TGCGCCAGCAGCCAAGATCTGCAGGGGCCCCACTATGGCTACACCTTC. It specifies CASSQDLQGPHYGYTF.

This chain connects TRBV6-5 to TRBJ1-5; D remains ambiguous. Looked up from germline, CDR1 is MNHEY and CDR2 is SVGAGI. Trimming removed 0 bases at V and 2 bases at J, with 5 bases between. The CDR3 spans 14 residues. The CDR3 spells CASSYSGGNQPQHF. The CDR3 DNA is TGTGCCAGCAGTTACTCCGGGGGCAATCAGCCCCAGCATTTT.

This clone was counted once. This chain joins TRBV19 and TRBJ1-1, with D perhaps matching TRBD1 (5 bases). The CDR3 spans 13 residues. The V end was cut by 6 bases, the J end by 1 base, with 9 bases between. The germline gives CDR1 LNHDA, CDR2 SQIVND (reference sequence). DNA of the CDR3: TGTGCCAGTAGAGATAGGGGGAACACTGAAGCTTTCTTT. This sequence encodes CASRDRGNTEAFF.

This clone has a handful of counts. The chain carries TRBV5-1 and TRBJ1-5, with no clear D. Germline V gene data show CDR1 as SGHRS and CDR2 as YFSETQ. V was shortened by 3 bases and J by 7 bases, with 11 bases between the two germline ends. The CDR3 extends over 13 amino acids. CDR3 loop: CASSSEAGQPQHF. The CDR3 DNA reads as TGCGCCAGCAGCTCCGAAGCGGGGCAGCCCCAGCATTTT.

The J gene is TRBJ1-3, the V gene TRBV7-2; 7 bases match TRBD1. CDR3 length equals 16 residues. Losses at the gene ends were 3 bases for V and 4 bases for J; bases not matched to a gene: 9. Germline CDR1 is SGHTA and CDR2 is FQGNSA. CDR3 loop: CASSFYALGQGNTIYF. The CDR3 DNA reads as TGTGCCAGCAGCTTTTACGCTTTGGGACAGGGAAACACCATATATTTT.

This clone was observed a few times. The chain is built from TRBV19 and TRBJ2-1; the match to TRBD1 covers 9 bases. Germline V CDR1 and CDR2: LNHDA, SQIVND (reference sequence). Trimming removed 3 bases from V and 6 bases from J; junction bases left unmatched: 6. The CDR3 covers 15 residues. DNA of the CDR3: TGTGCCAGTAGTATCGCCGGGACAGGGCGCAATGAGCAGTTCTTC. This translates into CASSIAGTGRNEQFF.

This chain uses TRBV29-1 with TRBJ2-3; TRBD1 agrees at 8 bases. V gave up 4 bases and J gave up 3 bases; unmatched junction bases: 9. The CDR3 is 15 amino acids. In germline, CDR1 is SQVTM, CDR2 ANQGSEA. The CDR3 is CSVAESGGWTDTQYF. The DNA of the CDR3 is TGCAGCGTTGCCGAGTCAGGGGGCTGGACAGATACGCAGTATTTT.

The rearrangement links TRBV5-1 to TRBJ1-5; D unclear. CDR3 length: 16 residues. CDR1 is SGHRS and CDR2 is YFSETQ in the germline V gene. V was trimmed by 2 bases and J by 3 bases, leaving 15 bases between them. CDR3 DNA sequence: TGCGCCAGCAGCTTATTAACCGGGTTGGACAATCAGCCCCAGCATTTT. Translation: CASSLLTGLDNQPQHF. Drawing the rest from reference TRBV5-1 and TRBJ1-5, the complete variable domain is KAGVTQTPRYLIKTRGQQVTLSCSPISGHRSVSWYQQTPGQGLQFLFEYFSETQRNKGNFPGRFSGRQFSNSRSEMNVSTLELGDSALYLCASSLLTGLDNQPQHFGDGTRLSIL.

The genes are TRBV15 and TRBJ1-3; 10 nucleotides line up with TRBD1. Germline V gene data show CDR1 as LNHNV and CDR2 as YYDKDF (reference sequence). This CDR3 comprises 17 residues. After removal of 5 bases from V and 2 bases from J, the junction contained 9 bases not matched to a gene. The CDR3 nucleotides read TGTGCCACCAGCCCTTACCTAGGACAGGGGGCTGGAAACACCATATATTTT. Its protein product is CATSPYLGQGAGNTIYF. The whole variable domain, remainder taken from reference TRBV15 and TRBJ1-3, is DAMVIQNPRYQVTQFGKPVTLSCSQTLNHNVMYWYQQKSSQAPKLLFHYYDKDFNNEADTPDNFQSRRPNTSFCFLDIRSPGLGDTAMYLCATSPYLGQGAGNTIYFGEGSWLTVV.

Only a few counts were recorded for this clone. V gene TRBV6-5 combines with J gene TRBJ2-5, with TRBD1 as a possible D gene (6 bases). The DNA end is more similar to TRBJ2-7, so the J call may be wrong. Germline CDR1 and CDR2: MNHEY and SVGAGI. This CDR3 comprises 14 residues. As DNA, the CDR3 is TGTGCCAGCATGTCAGGGGTGGACTTCTACGAGCAGTACTTC. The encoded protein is CASMSGVDFYEQYF.

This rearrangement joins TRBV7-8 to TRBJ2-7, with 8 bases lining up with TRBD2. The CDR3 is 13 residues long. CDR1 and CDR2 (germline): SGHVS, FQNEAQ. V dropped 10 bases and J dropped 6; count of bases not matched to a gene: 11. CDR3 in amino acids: CATGGSGAGEQYF. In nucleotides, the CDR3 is TGTGCCACGGGTGGTAGCGGGGCGGGCGAGCAGTACTTC.